This T cell receptor beta chain was observed in a study of T cell repertoires in cytomegalovirus infection. The overall study: Shared public TCR beta signatures pointed to both CMV infection and a matching HLA type. Points from the study as a whole: The ex vivo response was dominated by HLA-C-restricted CMV-specific TCR beta clonotypes. Identification of carriers of CMV plus the relevant HLA was achieved through cumulative public TCR beta family frequency.

Germline loops: CDR1 SGHDT, CDR2 YYEEEE. The CDR3 consists of 15 residues. Trimming cost V 5 bases and J 8 bases; bases outside gene matches: 9. This clonotype was counted between two and nine times. Its antigen is undetermined. TCRdb passed the reads through MiXCR, listing each CDR3 protein once. The data show around 170,000 distinct CDR3 sequences, under 20% seen once. The receptor comes from a human donor in good health (CMV status not recorded). Some clones in this sample may be carry-over from other donors' samples. This chain uses TRBV5-6 with TRBJ2-1; 11 nucleotides agree with TRBD2. The source material was CD8+ T cells from PBMCs. In nucleotides, the CDR3 is TGTGCCAGCAGGGCGTTAGCGGGAGGGCCGGATGAGCAGTTCTTC. It encodes CASRALAGGPDEQFF.